The 19 T cell receptor beta chains below were found in one sample sequenced in a study of long-term antiretroviral therapy in people with HIV. Investigators performed immunoSEQ version v3.0 at survey level. Using immunoSEQ multiplex PCR, the repertoire was profiled, and TCRdb retains in-frame clones only, with some absent. The sample shows some 21,000 clones, approximately 76% of them seen only once. Sequenced material: unsorted PBMCs, taken less than 1.8 years before starting antiretroviral therapy. Receptor source: a woman in her 40s with HIV.

The chain combines TRBV7-9 with TRBJ1-2; D perhaps matches TRBD1 (5 bases). The germline V gene has CDR1 SEHNR and CDR2 FQNEAQ (reference sequence). V was cut by 7 bases and J by 7 bases, with 10 bases left in between. The CDR3 is 11 amino acids. The CDR3 bases are TGTGCCAGCACCTGGGGGTTTGGCTACACCTTC. Translation: CASTWGFGYTF.

The chain employs TRBV4-1 and TRBJ2-3; perhaps TRBD1 as D (5 bases). Germline CDR1 MGHRA, CDR2 YSYEKL. The V and J ends lost 4 bases and 2 bases respectively, with 10 bases between them. The CDR3 spans 14 residues. CDR3 sequence reads: CASSLDMSTDTQYF. The CDR3 nucleotides are TGCGCCAGCAGCCTGGACATGTCCACAGATACGCAGTATTTT.

V usage is TRBV5-1 and J usage is TRBJ2-5; no clear D. V was pared by 0 bases and J by 6 bases, with 9 bases between. In germline, CDR1 is SGHRS, CDR2 YFSETQ. This CDR3 spans 13 amino acids. The CDR3 here is CASSLEDSQTQYF. The CDR3 bases are TGCGCCAGCAGCTTGGAAGATAGCCAGACCCAGTACTTC.

The V and J genes are TRBV2 and TRBJ2-7; TRBD2 matches at 9 bases. This CDR3 spans 17 amino acids. In germline, CDR1 is SNHLY, CDR2 FYNNEI. Germline trimming cut 6 bases from V and 0 bases from J; bases unmatched to any gene: 12. As DNA, the CDR3 is TGTGCCAGCAGCCCCCTTCGGGCGGGAGGGAACTCCTACGAGCAGTACTTC. Amino acids: CASSPLRAGGNSYEQYF.

The genes are TRBV5-4 and TRBJ2-3; perhaps D is TRBD1 or TRBD2 (6 bases each). This CDR3 contains 16 residues. Germline CDR1 and CDR2: SGHNT and YYREEE (reference sequence). V lost 2 bases and J 4 bases, leaving 17 bases between the germline ends. CDR3 protein: CASSLSTGAMADTQYF. DNA for the CDR3: TGTGCCAGCAGCTTATCGACGGGGGCCATGGCAGATACGCAGTATTTT.

The chain links TRBV5-5 to TRBJ2-3; tentatively, D is TRBD2 (7 bases). Deletions cut 4 bases from V and 3 bases from J, with 21 bases between. This CDR3 is 17 amino acids long. Looked up from germline, CDR1 is SGHKS and CDR2 is YYEKEE (reference sequence). In DNA form, the CDR3 reads TGTGCCAGCAGCCCGGGGGGCCTCAGGGCTCGAACAGATACGCAGTATTTT. It is translated as CASSPGGLRARTDTQYF.

The chain combines TRBV6-6 with TRBJ1-2; a possible D gene is TRBD1 (5 bases). Germline V gene lookup returns CDR1 MNHNY and CDR2 SVGAGI (reference sequence). The CDR3 contains 14 residues. Trimming pared 2 bases from V and 5 bases from J, leaving 12 bases between. The CDR3 DNA reads as TGTGCCAGCAGTTACGCCAGGGAGGGGTATGGCTACACCTTC. It yields the protein CASSYAREGYGYTF.

The chain joins TRBV27 to TRBJ2-3; TRBD2 aligns across 9 bases. This CDR3 is built from 16 residues. Germline CDR1 and CDR2: MNHEY and SMNVEV (reference sequence). V was clipped by 5 bases and J by 0 bases; unmatched bases: 6. This CDR3 reads CASSRGTSFSTDTQYF. The CDR3 nucleotides are TGTGCCAGCAGTAGAGGGACTAGCTTCAGCACAGATACGCAGTATTTT.

This clone occurred once. V usage is TRBV5-6 and J usage is TRBJ2-1; D remains unclear. The V and J ends lost 4 bases and 9 bases respectively, with 17 bases between them. Germline CDR1 SGHDT, CDR2 YYEEEE. The length of the CDR3 is 14 residues. CDR3 DNA: TGTGCCAGCAGCACAACCTGGAGCTTCGGTGAGCAGTTCTTC. Its translation: CASSTTWSFGEQFF.

This clone has a handful of counts. The J gene is TRBJ2-7, the V gene TRBV5-1, with a tentative D call TRBD1 (5 bases). The CDR3 has 14 residues. Germline values: CDR1 SGHRS, CDR2 YFSETQ. V was clipped by 4 bases and J by 0 bases, with 11 bases between them. The CDR3, as DNA: TGCGCCAGCAGCGCTGACACAGGCTCCTACGAGCAGTACTTC. Protein product: CASSADTGSYEQYF.

This rearrangement joins TRBV5-6 to TRBJ2-5, with D maybe TRBD2 (6 bases). Germline CDR1 SGHDT, CDR2 YYEEEE. This CDR3 contains 14 residues. Trimming removed 0 bases at V and 4 bases at J, with 10 bases between. CDR3: CASSLGQGGETQYF. The CDR3 nucleotides are TGTGCCAGCAGCTTGGGCCAGGGAGGAGAGACCCAGTACTTC.

The V call is TRBV23-1, the J call TRBJ2-7; the match to TRBD1 covers 7 bases. TRBV23-1 is noted as an ORF with a role that remains uncertain. The V and J ends lost 3 bases and 0 bases, in that order; junction bases with no gene match: 11. This CDR3 has 17 residues. CDR3 nucleotides: TGCGCCAGCAGTCATCCTGCACCCGGGACAGTCTCCTACGAGCAGTACTTC. It specifies CASSHPAPGTVSYEQYF.

This chain links TRBV2 with TRBJ2-7; D is perhaps TRBD1 (6 bases). The CDR3 totals 14 residues. Germline values: CDR1 SNHLY, CDR2 FYNNEI. V lost 6 bases to trimming and J lost 0 bases, with 12 bases between them. This CDR3 is CASSPRTASYEQYF. CDR3 DNA sequence: TGTGCCAGCAGCCCAAGGACAGCCTCCTACGAGCAGTACTTC. Complete variable domain (other parts from reference TRBV2 and TRBJ2-7): EPEVTQTPSHQVTQMGQEVILRCVPISNHLYFYWYRQILGQKVEFLVSFYNNEISEKSEIFDDQFSVERPDGSNFTLKIRSTKLEDSAMYFCASSPRTASYEQYFGPGTRLTVT.

This clone appeared a single time. V and J are TRBV11-3 and TRBJ2-7; D is undetermined. V was cut by 0 bases and J by 2 bases, with 2 bases left in between. The length of the CDR3 is 12 residues. Germline-derived CDR1 and CDR2 are SGHNT and YENEEA. The CDR3 DNA sequence: TGTGCCAGCAGCTTAGAGACCTACGAGCAGTACTTC. The encoded protein is CASSLETYEQYF.

The V and J genes are TRBV7-9 and TRBJ2-1; D not certain. This CDR3 has 12 residues. V lost 5 bases and J lost 8, with 10 bases in between. CDR1 is SEHNR, CDR2 FQNEAQ, per germline (reference sequence). CDR3 bases: TGTGCCAGCAGCCAGAGGAGAGATGAGCAGTTCTTC. Translating gives CASSQRRDEQFF. Full variable domain (remainder filled in from reference TRBV7-9 and TRBJ2-1): DTGVSQNPRHKITKRGQNVTFRCDPISEHNRLYWYRQTLGQGPEFLTYFQNEAQLEKSRLLSDRFSAERPKGSFSTLEIQRTEQGDSAMYLCASSQRRDEQFFGPGTRLTVL.

This clone is a singleton in its sample. The V and J genes are TRBV29-1 and TRBJ2-2, with 10 positions matching TRBD2. The CDR3 is made up of 15 amino acids. The V and J ends lost 2 bases and 7 bases, in that order; junction bases with no gene match: 7. Germline CDR1 and CDR2: SQVTM and ANQGSEA. The CDR3 sequence: CSVENPSGGGGELFF. The CDR3 bases are TGCAGCGTTGAAAATCCTAGCGGGGGAGGCGGGGAGCTGTTTTTT.

The chain joins TRBV5-6 to TRBJ2-3, with 7 bases identical to TRBD1. Germline lookup yields CDR1 SGHDT and CDR2 YYEEEE. V was pared by 4 bases and J by 0 bases, with 5 bases of the junction left unmatched. The CDR3 consists of 15 residues. In DNA form, the CDR3 reads TGTGCCAGCAGCATCAGACAGGGTAGCACAGATACGCAGTATTTT. Its protein is CASSIRQGSTDTQYF.

The chain employs TRBV7-9 and TRBJ2-5; 7 nucleotides line up with TRBD1. CDR3 length equals 13 residues. After removal of 3 bases from V and 4 bases from J, the junction contained 2 bases not matched to a gene. Germline CDR1 reads SEHNR; CDR2 reads FQNEAQ (reference sequence). The CDR3 DNA reads as TGTGCCAGCAGCTTGGGACAGTTAGAGACCCAGTACTTC. Protein: CASSLGQLETQYF. Together with reference TRBV7-9 and TRBJ2-5, the CDR3 gives the full variable domain: DTGVSQNPRHKITKRGQNVTFRCDPISEHNRLYWYRQTLGQGPEFLTYFQNEAQLEKSRLLSDRFSAERPKGSFSTLEIQRTEQGDSAMYLCASSLGQLETQYFGPGTRLLVL.

The V gene is TRBV30, the J gene TRBJ1-1; 11 bases line up with TRBD1. V lost 5 bases, J lost 5 bases, and 7 bases stayed unmatched. This CDR3 spans 14 amino acids. Germline V lookup: CDR1 GTSNPN, CDR2 SVGIG (reference sequence). The CDR3 here is CAWEGGQGGTEAFF. In DNA, the CDR3 is TGTGCCTGGGAGGGGGGACAGGGGGGAACTGAAGCTTTCTTT.